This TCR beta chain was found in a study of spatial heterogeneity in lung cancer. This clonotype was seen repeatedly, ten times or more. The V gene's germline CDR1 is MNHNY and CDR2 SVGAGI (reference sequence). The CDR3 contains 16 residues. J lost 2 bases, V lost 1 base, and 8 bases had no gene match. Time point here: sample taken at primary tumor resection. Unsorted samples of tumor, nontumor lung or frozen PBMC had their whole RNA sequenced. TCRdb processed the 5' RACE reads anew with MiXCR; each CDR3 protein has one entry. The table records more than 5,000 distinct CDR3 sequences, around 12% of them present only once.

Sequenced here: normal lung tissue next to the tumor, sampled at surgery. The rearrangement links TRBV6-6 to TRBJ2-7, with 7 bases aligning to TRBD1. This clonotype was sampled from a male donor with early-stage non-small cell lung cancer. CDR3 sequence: CASSYFLRTGTYEQYF. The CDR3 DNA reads TGTGCCAGCAGTTACTTCCTAAGGACAGGAACCTACGAGCAGTACTTC.